The 12 T cell receptor beta chains presented below share a single source sample, sequenced in a study of long-term antiretroviral therapy in people with HIV. The libraries were made with immunoSEQ v3.0 at survey level. Using immunoSEQ multiplex PCR, the repertoire was profiled, and TCRdb retains in-frame clones only, with some absent. The table includes more than 20,000 clones, around 87% detected once. Sequencing was performed on unsorted PBMCs, taken 1.9 years after starting antiretroviral therapy. The receptor source for this set is a woman aged 25 to 39 with HIV.

The genes are TRBV29-1 and TRBJ1-1, with TRBD1 matching over 8 bases. Looked up from germline, CDR1 is SQVTM and CDR2 is ANQGSEA. V gave up 6 bases and J gave up 4 bases; unmatched junction bases: 1. The CDR3 is made up of 11 amino acids. CDR3 loop: CSVDRGTEAFF. The CDR3 coding sequence is TGCAGCGTCGACAGGGGCACTGAAGCTTTCTTT.

V gene TRBV6-6 combines with J gene TRBJ2-3, with 7 bases matching TRBD2. Unmatched junction bases numbered 12, after V lost 5 bases and J lost 4 bases. CDR1 MNHNY and CDR2 SVGAGI come from the germline V gene (reference sequence). The CDR3 sequence is 16 residues long. CDR3 in amino acids: CASSLATSLGSDTQYF. CDR3 in DNA: TGTGCCAGCAGTCTTGCGACTAGCTTGGGGTCAGATACGCAGTATTTT.

The chain recombines TRBV6-1 with TRBJ1-1, with D perhaps matching TRBD1 (5 bases). The germline V and J ends were trimmed by 1 base and 8 bases, with 11 bases remaining between them. Germline CDR1 reads MNHNS; CDR2 reads SASEGT. This CDR3 comprises 13 residues. CDR3 protein: CASSEGGGWEAFF. The CDR3, as DNA: TGTGCCAGCAGTGAAGGCGGGGGTTGGGAAGCTTTCTTT.

This chain uses TRBV25-1 with TRBJ1-2, with 7 bases aligning to TRBD1. In germline, CDR1 is MGHDK, CDR2 SYGVNS. There are 12 residues in the CDR3. The V and J ends lost 11 bases and 1 base, in that order; junction bases with no gene match: 4. The chain's CDR3 is CASRQGNYGYTF. In DNA, the CDR3 is TGTGCCTCTCGACAGGGTAACTATGGCTACACCTTC.

The rearrangement uses TRBV11-2 and TRBJ1-4; D unresolved. Between the trimmed V and J ends, which lost 5 bases and 4 bases, there was a span of 17 bases. The CDR3 totals 16 residues. Germline CDR1 SGHAT, CDR2 FQNNGV. The CDR3 is CASSPLSTILNEKLFF. Here the CDR3 DNA reads TGTGCCAGCAGCCCCCTCTCGACAATCCTTAATGAAAAACTGTTTTTT.

The V gene is TRBV6-5, the J gene TRBJ2-7; either TRBD1 or TRBD2 may supply D (5 bases each). The ends were cut back, 7 bases at V and 6 bases at J, with 19 bases in the middle. CDR1 and CDR2 (germline): MNHEY, SVGAGI. The CDR3 runs to 14 residues. The CDR3 reads CASNPRGSPIEQYF. For the CDR3, the DNA is TGTGCCAGCAACCCCCGGGGCTCTCCGATCGAGCAGTACTTC.

CDR3 nucleotide sequence: TGTGCCAGTAGTTTCCGTGAGGCGGGGACTGAAGCTTTCTTT. It yields the protein CASSFREAGTEAFF. The chain employs TRBV19 and TRBJ1-1; no clear D gene. CDR1 and CDR2 (germline): LNHDA, SQIVND (reference sequence). Trimming left V 5 bases short and J 5 bases short, with 15 bases between. This CDR3 region has 14 residues. The whole variable domain, remainder taken from reference TRBV19 and TRBJ1-1, is DGGITQSPKYLFRKEGQNVTLSCEQNLNHDAMYWYRQDPGQGLRLIYYSQIVNDFQKGDIAEGYSVSREKKESFPLTVTSAQKNPTAFYLCASSFREAGTEAFFGQGTRLTVV.

This chain uses TRBV9 with TRBJ2-7; D might be TRBD2 (6 bases). The CDR3 runs to 15 residues. Trimming took off 0 bases at V and 6 bases at J, with 16 bases between the two ends. The germline V gene has CDR1 SGDLS and CDR2 YYNGEE. CDR3 loop: CASSVVSGGISEQYF. The CDR3 DNA reads as TGTGCCAGCAGCGTAGTGTCCGGGGGTATCAGCGAGCAGTACTTC.

V gene TRBV7-2 combines with J gene TRBJ2-7, with D possibly TRBD2 on 6 matching bases. The germline CDR1 and CDR2 sequences are SGHTA and FQGNSA. CDR3 length: 13 residues. The ends were cut back, 3 bases at V and 6 bases at J, with 12 bases in the middle. CDR3 nucleotides: TGTGCCAGCAGCTTTTCACTAGCTGGCGAGCAGTACTTC. This codes for CASSFSLAGEQYF.

The chain employs TRBV11-2 and TRBJ1-1, with 9 bases that match TRBD1. The junction had 7 bases not matched to a gene; V was cut back by 4 bases and J by 4 bases. This CDR3 has 15 amino acids. CDR1 is SGHAT and CDR2 is FQNNGV in the germline V gene. The CDR3 is CASSSTTGGPTEAFF. The CDR3 bases are TGTGCCAGCAGCTCAACGACAGGGGGACCCACTGAAGCTTTCTTT.

This clone was seen only a few times. The chain is built from TRBV7-9 and TRBJ1-2; D call uncertain. Trimming took off 0 bases at V and 6 bases at J, with 5 bases between the two ends. CDR1 is SEHNR and CDR2 is FQNEAQ in the germline V gene (reference sequence). This CDR3 contains 12 residues. Here the CDR3 reads CASSLAVHGYTF. CDR3 nucleotide sequence: TGTGCCAGCAGCTTAGCCGTGCATGGCTACACCTTC.

The genes are TRBV6-6 and TRBJ1-2; no firm D call. V was clipped by 2 bases and J by 2 bases, with 9 bases between them. The CDR3 is 14 residues long. Germline V gene sequence: CDR1 MNHNY, CDR2 SVGAGI (reference sequence). The CDR3, as DNA: TGTGCCAGCAGTTACGGTAAAGGGAACTATGGCTACACCTTC. Protein: CASSYGKGNYGYTF.